A selection of T cell receptor beta chains follows, all from one sample in a study of technical replicates of blood from a few donors. The repertoire was sequenced with immunoSEQ multiplex PCR; TCRdb's copy has only in-frame clones and lacks some. The sample records about 100,000 clones, approximately 95% being singletons. Sequenced sample: T cells isolated from PBMCs. These receptors were obtained from a human donor in good health. Each CDR3 is given with its conserved first and last residue. Fields, in order: J gene, V gene, clone size, D gene, CDR3 protein, CDR3 DNA. A D gene is named only where the DNA matches it firmly. Clone size is shown for a subset of rows, as once, few, many or a class of expanded clone.

j_gene: TRBJ1-4; v_gene: TRBV2; abundance: -; d_gene: -; CDR3aa: CASSESGENQKLFF; CDR3nt: TGTGCCAGCAGTGAAAGCGGGGAGAATCAGAAACTGTTTTTT
j_gene: TRBJ1-4; v_gene: TRBV19; abundance: -; d_gene: -; CDR3aa: CASSIEGHPNEKLFF; CDR3nt: TGTGCCAGTAGTATTGAGGGACACCCTAATGAAAAACTGTTTTTT
j_gene: TRBJ1-5; v_gene: TRBV6-5; abundance: -; d_gene: -; CDR3aa: CASSRDKVNPQHF; CDR3nt: TGTGCCAGCAGTCGGGACAAGGTCAATCCCCAGCATTTT
j_gene: TRBJ2-1; v_gene: TRBV28; abundance: -; d_gene: TRBD1; CDR3aa: CASRSGTGGWQFF; CDR3nt: TGTGCCAGCAGATCCGGGACAGGGGGTTGGCAGTTCTTC
j_gene: TRBJ2-7; v_gene: TRBV28; abundance: -; d_gene: -; CDR3aa: CASNPPGSYEQYF; CDR3nt: TGTGCCAGCAATCCCCCGGGCTCCTACGAGCAGTACTTC
j_gene: TRBJ2-1; v_gene: TRBV27; abundance: -; d_gene: -; CDR3aa: CASSFGGLSYNEQFF; CDR3nt: TGTGCCAGCAGTTTCGGGGGGCTCTCCTACAATGAGCAGTTCTTC
j_gene: TRBJ2-7; v_gene: TRBV7-9; abundance: once; d_gene: TRBD1; CDR3aa: CASSLRGTGTSYEQYF; CDR3nt: TGTGCCAGCAGCTTACGGGGGACAGGGACCTCCTACGAGCAGTACTTC
j_gene: TRBJ2-7; v_gene: TRBV5-1; abundance: -; d_gene: TRBD2; CDR3aa: CASSWAGLAGASEQYF; CDR3nt: TGCGCCAGCAGCTGGGCAGGATTAGCGGGAGCTTCCGAGCAGTACTTC
j_gene: TRBJ2-7; v_gene: TRBV9; abundance: -; d_gene: TRBD1; CDR3aa: CASSAGQGLSYEQYF; CDR3nt: TGTGCCAGCAGCGCCGGACAGGGACTTTCCTACGAGCAGTACTTC
j_gene: TRBJ1-5; v_gene: TRBV6-1; abundance: -; d_gene: -; CDR3aa: CASSNQGINQPQHF; CDR3nt: TGTGCCAGCAGCAATCAGGGTATCAATCAGCCCCAGCATTTT
j_gene: TRBJ1-2; v_gene: TRBV9; abundance: -; d_gene: -; CDR3aa: CASSVGQGNYGYTF; CDR3nt: TGTGCCAGCAGCGTAGGTCAGGGAAACTATGGCTACACCTTC
j_gene: TRBJ1-1; v_gene: TRBV27; abundance: -; d_gene: -; CDR3aa: CASLTGRRGEAFF; CDR3nt: TGTGCCAGTCTAACAGGGCGCCGGGGAGAAGCTTTCTTT
j_gene: TRBJ1-1; v_gene: TRBV27; abundance: -; d_gene: -; CDR3aa: CASSFSVRTEAFF; CDR3nt: TGTGCCAGCAGTTTCTCGGTGAGAACTGAAGCTTTCTTT
j_gene: TRBJ1-4; v_gene: TRBV9; abundance: -; d_gene: -; CDR3aa: CASSARGATNEKLFF; CDR3nt: TGTGCCAGCAGCGCCAGGGGTGCCACTAATGAAAAACTGTTTTTT
j_gene: TRBJ1-1; v_gene: TRBV6-1; abundance: -; d_gene: -; CDR3aa: CASSEARGTEAFF; CDR3nt: TGTGCCAGCAGTGAAGCGAGAGGGACTGAAGCTTTCTTT
j_gene: TRBJ1-1; v_gene: TRBV6-1; abundance: -; d_gene: -; CDR3aa: CASSGPQESWGNTEAFF; CDR3nt: TGTGCCAGCAGTGGGCCGCAGGAGTCCTGGGGCAACACTGAAGCTTTCTTT
j_gene: TRBJ1-1; v_gene: TRBV6-5; abundance: -; d_gene: -; CDR3aa: CASSYGRHTEAFF; CDR3nt: TGTGCCAGCAGTTACGGGAGGCACACTGAAGCTTTCTTT
j_gene: TRBJ1-1; v_gene: TRBV7-9; abundance: -; d_gene: -; CDR3aa: CASSLDRETEAFF; CDR3nt: TGTGCCAGCAGCTTAGACAGGGAGACTGAAGCTTTCTTT
j_gene: TRBJ2-6; v_gene: TRBV27; abundance: -; d_gene: -; CDR3aa: CASSRPRSQGGAGANVLTF; CDR3nt: TGTGCCAGCAGCCGCCCCAGGTCACAGGGTGGCGCTGGGGCCAACGTCCTGACTTTC
j_gene: TRBJ1-4; v_gene: TRBV5-5; abundance: -; d_gene: -; CDR3aa: CASSFPGIEEKLFF; CDR3nt: TGTGCCAGCAGCTTTCCGGGGATCGAAGAAAAACTGTTTTTT
j_gene: TRBJ2-3; v_gene: TRBV11-1; abundance: -; d_gene: -; CDR3aa: CASSRQTADTQYF; CDR3nt: TGTGCCAGCAGCCGGCAGACAGCAGATACGCAGTATTTT
j_gene: TRBJ2-1; v_gene: TRBV11-2; abundance: few; d_gene: TRBD2; CDR3aa: CASSTGLAYYEQFF; CDR3nt: TGTGCCAGCAGCACGGGACTAGCTTATTATGAGCAGTTCTTC